These 32 T cell receptor beta chains came from one sample sequenced in a study of blood T cell repertoires in COVID-19. TCRdb's table, derived via immunoSEQ multiplex PCR, lists solely in-frame clones and lacks some. The table shows 270,000 or so clones, with 89% occurring only once. Sample: peripheral blood. These TCRs come from a woman in her thirties or forties who had recovered from COVID-19.

The rearrangement links TRBV23-1 to TRBJ2-2; D may be TRBD2 (7 bases). TRBV23-1 is recorded as an ORF, its role being uncertain. This CDR3 spans 16 amino acids. Trimming took off 0 bases at V and 5 bases at J, with 13 bases between the two ends. The DNA for the CDR3 is TGCGCCAGCAGTCAATCGCGAAGGGGGGGAACCGGGGAGCTGTTTTTT. Amino acids: CASSQSRRGGTGELFF.

The genes are TRBV4-1 and TRBJ1-5, with 7 positions matching TRBD1. The CDR3 has 18 amino acids. In germline, CDR1 is MGHRA, CDR2 YSYEKL. Trimming cost V 1 base and J 4 bases; bases outside gene matches: 13. The CDR3 reads CASSQVALGTEGNQPQHF. CDR3 DNA: TGCGCCAGCAGCCAAGTGGCCTTAGGGACAGAGGGGAATCAGCCCCAGCATTTT.

The chain combines TRBV19 with TRBJ1-6; no definite D call. V was clipped by 3 bases and J by 5 bases, with 11 bases between them. The CDR3 extends over 15 amino acids. Germline V gene data show CDR1 as LNHDA and CDR2 as SQIVND (reference sequence). CDR3 DNA sequence: TGTGCCAGTAGTATCATGCAGGCCGATAATTCACCCCTCCACTTT. Translated: CASSIMQADNSPLHF.

V and J are TRBV2 and TRBJ1-3; 7 nucleotides agree with TRBD1. Germline values: CDR1 SNHLY, CDR2 FYNNEI. V shed 7 bases, J shed 0 bases, and the junction held 3 bases outside the gene matches. The CDR3 length is 14 residues. This chain's CDR3 is CASKGQSSGNTIYF. The CDR3 DNA reads as TGTGCCAGCAAGGGACAGTCCTCTGGAAACACCATATATTTT. The full variable domain, rest sourced from reference TRBV2 and TRBJ1-3, is EPEVTQTPSHQVTQMGQEVILRCVPISNHLYFYWYRQILGQKVEFLVSFYNNEISEKSEIFDDQFSVERPDGSNFTLKIRSTKLEDSAMYFCASKGQSSGNTIYFGEGSWLTVV.

This clone was observed a few times. This chain links TRBV2 with TRBJ1-5, with TRBD1 identical over 7 bases. Germline CDR1 and CDR2: SNHLY and FYNNEI. Trimming took 3 bases from V and 3 from J; bases not matched to a gene: 11. The CDR3 consists of 17 residues. The CDR3 DNA reads TGTGCCAGCAGTGAGGCGCAGGGGGGAGGATCCAATCAGCCCCAGCATTTT. Translating it yields CASSEAQGGGSNQPQHF.

A single count supports this clone. The chain employs TRBV6-6 and TRBJ1-4; TRBD1 agrees at 10 bases. Germline CDR1 MNHNY, CDR2 SVGAGI (reference sequence). CDR3 length: 13 amino acids. With V trimmed by 7 bases and J by 7 bases, 3 bases remained unmatched. Here the CDR3 reads CASNDRGREKLFF. The CDR3 nucleotides read TGTGCCAGCAACGACAGGGGGCGTGAAAAACTGTTTTTT.

The genes are TRBV2 and TRBJ1-4; 10 bases are a match to TRBD1. Germline assignment: CDR1 SNHLY and CDR2 FYNNEI. The J segment lost 8 bases and the V segment lost 6 bases, leaving 6 bases of the junction unmatched. CDR3 length: 14 amino acids. The CDR3 is CASRTGQGSEKLFF. The CDR3, as DNA: TGTGCCAGCAGGACGGGACAGGGGAGCGAAAAACTGTTTTTT.

J is TRBJ2-1 and V is TRBV27, with 11 nucleotides matching TRBD2. This CDR3 region has 15 residues. V was clipped by 3 bases and J by 10 bases; unmatched bases: 8. Germline V gives CDR1 MNHEY, CDR2 SMNVEV (reference sequence). The CDR3 nucleotides read TGTGCCAGCAGTTTTGTACTAGCGGGAGCGTCGGAGCAGTTCTTC. This codes for CASSFVLAGASEQFF.

Worth noting for this clone: A much larger clone differs from this one at a single base, so this may be a read error. V and J are TRBV7-3 and TRBJ2-2, with 12 bases that match TRBD2. The CDR3 is 16 residues long. CDR1 is SGHTA and CDR2 is FQGTGA in the germline V gene. The junction had 3 bases not matched to a gene; V was cut back by 3 bases and J by 4 bases. The CDR3 spells CASSLTSGSGTGELFF. CDR3 in DNA: TGTGCCAGCAGCTTGACTAGCGGGAGTGGCACCGGGGAGCTGTTTTTT. The complete variable domain, with remaining parts taken from reference TRBV7-3 and TRBJ2-2, reads GAGVSQTPSNKVTEKGKYVELRCDPISGHTALYWYRQSLGQGPEFLIYFQGTGAADDSGLPNDRFFAVRPEGSVSTLKIQRTERGDSAVYLCASSLTSGSGTGELFFGEGSRLTVL.

This chain uses TRBV2 with TRBJ2-7, with 7 nucleotides matching TRBD1. The trim removed 8 bases at V and 1 base at J, leaving 5 bases unmatched. This CDR3 has 13 amino acids. Germline CDR1 is SNHLY and CDR2 is FYNNEI. CDR3 DNA: TGTGCCAGCTCCACAGGGGTTTCCTACGAGCAGTACTTC. Translating gives CASSTGVSYEQYF.

This chain joins TRBV9 and TRBJ2-1; D might be TRBD2 (6 bases). The CDR3 covers 15 residues. Trimming removed 5 bases from V and 2 bases from J, with 14 bases in between. In germline, CDR1 is SGDLS, CDR2 YYNGEE. CDR3 amino acids: CASSQAEGTYNEQFF. The CDR3 bases are TGTGCCAGCAGTCAAGCGGAGGGGACCTACAATGAGCAGTTCTTC.

The V call is TRBV30, the J call TRBJ2-7; 9 bases match TRBD1. The germline V gene has CDR1 GTSNPN and CDR2 SVGIG (reference sequence). The CDR3 loop spans 13 amino acids. Trimming removed 4 bases from V and 5 bases from J; junction bases left unmatched: 6. CDR3 amino acids: CAWIIGTGNEQYF. CDR3 bases: TGTGCCTGGATAATCGGGACAGGGAACGAGCAGTACTTC. Together with reference TRBV30 and TRBJ2-7, the CDR3 gives the full variable domain: SQTIHQWPATLVQPVGSPLSLECTVEGTSNPNLYWYRQAAGRGLQLLFYSVGIGQISSEVPQNLSASRPQDRQFILSSKKLLLSDSGFYLCAWIIGTGNEQYFGPGTRLTVT.

The chain recombines TRBV19 with TRBJ1-6, with TRBD1 identical over 7 bases. This CDR3 spans 17 amino acids. Germline trimming cut 3 bases from V and 8 bases from J; bases unmatched to any gene: 13. The germline V gene encodes CDR1 LNHDA and CDR2 SQIVND (reference sequence). The CDR3 is CASSIRTGSKGDSPLHF. DNA for the CDR3: TGTGCCAGTAGTATTCGGACAGGATCGAAGGGGGATTCACCCCTCCACTTT.

V is TRBV11-2 and J is TRBJ2-7, with 10 bases lining up with TRBD2. The CDR3 sequence is 16 residues long. The V gene's germline CDR1 is SGHAT and CDR2 FQNNGV. The junction had 8 bases not matched to a gene; V was cut back by 1 base and J by 5 bases. The CDR3 loop reads CASSLGHSGRVNEQYF. The CDR3 region has the DNA TGTGCCAGCAGCTTAGGTCACAGCGGGAGGGTCAACGAGCAGTACTTC.

The chain carries TRBV25-1 and TRBJ2-3, with D possibly TRBD2 on 6 matching bases. The CDR3 has 13 residues. The germline V gene encodes CDR1 MGHDK and CDR2 SYGVNS. Trimming left V 4 bases short and J 9 bases short, with 14 bases between. The CDR3: CASSGTLEGTQYF. CDR3 bases: TGTGCCAGCAGTGGAACCCTGGAGGGCACGCAGTATTTT.

The chain has TRBV19 and TRBJ1-1; D call uncertain. Germline V gene lookup returns CDR1 LNHDA and CDR2 SQIVND (reference sequence). The germline V and J ends were trimmed by 11 bases and 7 bases, with 20 bases remaining between them. This CDR3 contains 13 residues. The CDR3 coding sequence is TGTGCCTCACTGACGGCCCCGGGTCGTGAAGCTTTCTTT. Amino acid sequence: CASLTAPGREAFF.

V is TRBV29-1 and J is TRBJ2-2; 7 bases map to TRBD2. Trimming took 3 bases from V and 6 from J; bases not matched to a gene: 7. The CDR3 runs 14 residues. Germline V gene sequence: CDR1 SQVTM, CDR2 ANQGSEA. CDR3 residues: CSVDGGRGAGELFF. For the CDR3, the DNA is TGCAGCGTTGACGGCGGGAGAGGGGCCGGGGAGCTGTTTTTT.

This clone has only a few counts. V is TRBV7-3 and J is TRBJ2-3; 13 bases align to TRBD2. Germline CDR1 is SGHTA and CDR2 is FQGTGA. This CDR3 spans 18 amino acids. V lost 4 bases and J lost 0; bases outside the gene matches: 7. For the CDR3, the DNA is TGTGCCAGCAGCTCGACTAGCGGGAGGTCCCCTAGCACAGATACGCAGTATTTT. It is translated as CASSSTSGRSPSTDTQYF.

V usage is TRBV5-1 and J usage is TRBJ2-1, with D uncertain. Germline V gene sequence: CDR1 SGHRS, CDR2 YFSETQ. The CDR3 extends over 15 amino acids. V lost 0 bases to trimming and J lost 5 bases, with 12 bases between them. Written as DNA, the CDR3 is TGCGCCAGCAGCTTGGGTCCTACGGTGGACAATGAGCAGTTCTTC. Protein product: CASSLGPTVDNEQFF.

The genes are TRBV9 and TRBJ2-3; 11 bases are a match to TRBD1. The CDR3 runs 16 residues. Trimming took 4 bases from V and 5 from J; bases not matched to a gene: 9. Germline CDR1 SGDLS, CDR2 YYNGEE. This CDR3 reads CASSSTGTGGRDTQYF. The CDR3, as DNA: TGTGCCAGCAGCTCCACCGGGACAGGGGGTAGAGATACGCAGTATTTT.

This clone was counted a few times. This CDR3 is CSVGAAVNEKLFF. The CDR3 coding sequence is TGCAGCGTCGGAGCGGCCGTTAATGAAAAACTGTTTTTT. This chain connects TRBV29-1 to TRBJ1-4, with D unresolved. The CDR3 has 13 amino acids. The ends were cut back, 6 bases at V and 4 bases at J, with 12 bases in the middle. Germline values: CDR1 SQVTM, CDR2 ANQGSEA. The variable domain in full, with the rest retrieved from reference TRBV29-1 and TRBJ1-4, is SAVISQKPSRDICQRGTSLTIQCQVDSQVTMMFWYRQQPGQSLTLIATANQGSEATYESGFVIDKFPISRPNLTFSTLTVSNMSPEDSSIYLCSVGAAVNEKLFFGSGTQLSVL.

The chain joins TRBV11-1 to TRBJ2-3; 10 bases agree with TRBD1. Looked up from germline, CDR1 is SGHAT and CDR2 is FQDESV (reference sequence). The CDR3 loop spans 14 amino acids. With V trimmed by 5 bases and J by 4 bases, 3 bases remained unmatched. The CDR3, as DNA: TGTGCCAGCAGCAGGGGACAGGGGCCAGATACGCAGTATTTT. Its translation is CASSRGQGPDTQYF.

The chain combines TRBV9 with TRBJ1-2; D is uncertain. Germline V gene data show CDR1 as SGDLS and CDR2 as YYNGEE. The CDR3 totals 16 residues. The V end lost 2 bases, the J end lost 2 bases, and 16 bases lay between the germline ends. This CDR3 is CASSVRSDGENYGYTF. DNA for the CDR3: TGTGCCAGCAGCGTCCGGTCTGATGGGGAGAACTATGGCTACACCTTC.

The V call is TRBV23-1, the J call TRBJ1-5, with D perhaps TRBD1 (6 bases). TRBV23-1 is sorted into the ORF group, with uncertain function. The ends were cut back, 4 bases at V and 6 bases at J, with 16 bases in the middle. The CDR3 consists of 15 residues. The CDR3 region has the DNA TGCGCCAGCAGTCTGATTACAGTGGGGGCTCAGCCCCAGCATTTT. Translated, it gives CASSLITVGAQPQHF.

This clone came up a few times. This rearrangement joins TRBV10-3 to TRBJ1-5; 11 nucleotides match TRBD1. Per the germline V gene, CDR1 is ENHRY and CDR2 is SYGVKD. CDR3 length: 13 residues. Unmatched junction bases numbered 3, after V lost 6 bases and J lost 8 bases. The CDR3 spells CAIRQGQGEPQHF. CDR3 DNA: TGTGCCATCAGGCAGGGACAGGGGGAGCCCCAGCATTTT.

This chain uses TRBV19 with TRBJ2-1; D gene uncertain. CDR1 and CDR2 from the germline V gene are LNHDA and SQIVND (reference sequence). V gave up 8 bases and J gave up 16 bases, with 18 bases separating them. CDR3 length: 11 amino acids. The CDR3 region is CASGPGSSIFF. Here the CDR3 DNA reads TGTGCCAGTGGCCCTGGGTCTAGTATCTTCTTC.

V and J are TRBV14 and TRBJ2-2, with 9 nucleotides matching TRBD1. The CDR3 is 16 residues long. V shed 4 bases, J shed 11 bases, and the junction held 14 bases outside the gene matches. Germline lookup yields CDR1 SGHDN and CDR2 FVKESK. For the CDR3, the DNA is TGTGCCAGCAGCCGGCTACCGGGACAGGGTGCTCGTGAGCTGTTTTTT. Amino acids: CASSRLPGQGARELFF.

The chain is built from TRBV28 and TRBJ2-3; 10 bases agree with TRBD2. This CDR3 has 15 amino acids. V lost 6 bases and J lost 0; bases outside the gene matches: 3. The germline V gene encodes CDR1 MDHEN and CDR2 SYDVKM. The DNA of the CDR3 is TGTGCCAGCAGCACTAGCGGGATGAGCACAGATACGCAGTATTTT. It codes for CASSTSGMSTDTQYF. Together with reference TRBV28 and TRBJ2-3, the CDR3 gives the full variable domain: DVKVTQSSRYLVKRTGEKVFLECVQDMDHENMFWYRQDPGLGLRLIYFSYDVKMKEKGDIPEGYSVSREKKERFSLILESASTNQTSMYLCASSTSGMSTDTQYFGPGTRLTVL.

The rearrangement joins TRBV19 to TRBJ1-5, with 7 bases matching TRBD1. The CDR3 runs to 15 residues. V gave up 10 bases and J gave up 3 bases; unmatched junction bases: 12. Germline lookup yields CDR1 LNHDA and CDR2 SQIVND (reference sequence). The CDR3 spells CATQGTGTVNQPQHF. CDR3 sequence (DNA): TGTGCCACCCAAGGAACCGGGACAGTCAATCAGCCCCAGCATTTT.

The rearrangement links TRBV4-1 to TRBJ2-2; the match to TRBD2 covers 7 bases. Germline trimming cut 6 bases from V and 5 bases from J; bases unmatched to any gene: 6. The CDR3 runs to 14 residues. Per germline, CDR1 MGHRA and CDR2 YSYEKL. In DNA, the CDR3 is TGCGCCAGCAGTTGGCGGGAGACTACCGGGGAGCTGTTTTTT. As protein: CASSWRETTGELFF.

V gene TRBV4-2 combines with J gene TRBJ2-7; unclear D gene. Trimming stripped 0 bases from V and 7 bases from J, with 10 bases between. Per germline, CDR1 LGHNA and CDR2 YNFKEQ. This CDR3 region has 13 residues. The CDR3 region is CASSQDPLEEQYF. For the CDR3, the DNA is TGTGCCAGCAGCCAAGATCCCCTAGAGGAGCAGTACTTC.

The chain uses TRBV11-2 and TRBJ2-1; a weak D match, TRBD2 (6 bases). Germline V gene lookup returns CDR1 SGHAT and CDR2 FQNNGV. Trimming took 0 bases from V and 6 from J, leaving 12 bases between them. The CDR3 is 15 amino acids. The CDR3 here is CASSLEREPPNEQFF. The CDR3 DNA follows: TGTGCCAGCAGCTTAGAGCGGGAACCCCCCAATGAGCAGTTCTTC.